Below, 8 T cell receptor beta chains from the same sample are listed, as sequenced in a study of T cell responses to AZD1222 COVID-19 vaccine. Assay used: immunoSEQ multiplex PCR; TCRdb lists only in-frame clones, some missing. The repertoire holds about 110,000 clones, 70% to 90% seen once, with approximately 17% in the top ten. The material was peripheral blood, obtained on day 0 of AZD1222 vaccination. All receptors come from an adult in good health.

V gene TRBV2 combines with J gene TRBJ2-5, with 10 bases identical to TRBD1. With 6 bases clipped from V and 4 bases from J, the junction kept 8 bases outside the gene matches. This CDR3 is built from 15 residues. Germline loops: CDR1 SNHLY, CDR2 FYNNEI. Here the CDR3 reads CASRRQTGGLETQYF. As DNA, the CDR3 is TGTGCCAGCAGACGCCAGACAGGGGGCCTAGAGACCCAGTACTTC.

The genes are TRBV6-2 or TRBV6-3 and TRBJ1-6; D is perhaps TRBD1 (5 bases). CDR1 and CDR2 from the germline V gene are MNHEY and SVGEGT. V lost 6 bases and J lost 8, with 20 bases in between. This CDR3 spans 16 amino acids. The CDR3: CASSPLGRGNHSPLHF. CDR3 DNA sequence: TGTGCCAGCAGCCCTCTTGGACGGGGGAATCATTCACCCCTCCACTTT.

The CDR3 DNA reads TGTGCCAGTAGCCCGGTAGTCCAATACGGCTACACCTTC. Translation gives CASSPVVQYGYTF. The gene calls are TRBV19 and TRBJ1-2; D ambiguous. This CDR3 is built from 13 residues. V gave up 6 bases and J gave up 8 bases, with 16 bases separating them. From germline, CDR1 is LNHDA and CDR2 SQIVND (reference sequence).

The V call is TRBV24-1, the J call TRBJ1-2; a weak D match, TRBD1 (6 bases). Trimming took off 5 bases at V and 2 bases at J, with 11 bases between the two ends. Germline V gives CDR1 KGHDR, CDR2 SFDVKD. This CDR3 has 14 residues. CDR3 loop: CATSAGHQNYGYTF. The CDR3 DNA reads TGTGCCACCAGTGCGGGACATCAAAACTATGGCTACACCTTC.

V usage is TRBV6-5 and J usage is TRBJ1-3; D is perhaps TRBD1 (5 bases). CDR1 is MNHEY, CDR2 SVGAGI, per germline. The V gene lost 7 bases and the J gene lost 0 bases, with 13 bases spanning the gap. This CDR3 is 15 amino acids long. In DNA form, the CDR3 reads TGTGCCAGCATCCCGGGACTGCGCTCTGGAAACACCATATATTTT. This encodes CASIPGLRSGNTIYF.

The J gene is TRBJ1-3, the V gene TRBV6-5; tentatively, D is TRBD1 (6 bases). The germline gives CDR1 MNHEY, CDR2 SVGAGI. The CDR3 covers 14 residues. The V end was cut by 6 bases, the J end by 0 bases, with 9 bases between. The chain's CDR3 is CASRQGHSGNTIYF. The DNA of the CDR3 is TGTGCCAGCAGACAGGGACACTCTGGAAACACCATATATTTT.

The CDR3 here is CASNPSKGVSNEQFF. In nucleotides, the CDR3 is TGTGCCAGTAACCCCTCGAAAGGGGTTTCCAATGAGCAGTTCTTC. The chain employs TRBV19 and TRBJ2-1, with TRBD1 as a possible D gene (5 bases). The CDR3 sequence is 15 residues long. Germline CDR1 is LNHDA and CDR2 is SQIVND (reference sequence). The ends were cut back, 7 bases at V and 6 bases at J, with 19 bases in the middle.

This clone was recorded once. The CDR3 DNA reads TGTGCCAGCAGCTTACGGGGGGTGGAGACCCAGTACTTC. Protein: CASSLRGVETQYF. V usage is TRBV5-6 and J usage is TRBJ2-5; 7 nucleotides line up with TRBD2. The CDR3 sequence is 13 residues long. V trimming: 2 bases; J trimming: 5 bases; junction bases outside the gene matches: 3. The germline V gene encodes CDR1 SGHDT and CDR2 YYEEEE.